A selection of T cell receptor beta chains follows, all from one sample in a study of T cells after yellow fever vaccination. TCRdb fed the 5' RACE reads into MiXCR, producing one record per CDR3 protein. Of around 230,000 distinct CDR3 sequences in the sample, 6.5% to 7.5% were seen once. The source was CD4+ T cells sorted from PBMCs, collected on the day of the yellow fever booster vaccination. All receptors derive from a man aged 25-40 years who received the YFV17D yellow fever vaccine. Both conserved end residues are part of each CDR3. The D gene is left open where the match is weak. Expanded clones are given a class, and other clones once, few, many or no size at all.

J gene: TRBJ2-1
V gene: TRBV21-1
D gene: .
clone size: once
CDR3 DNA: TGTGCCAGCAGCAAACGCGGGGCGGGAGGGCCGTCCTACAATGAGCAGCTCTTC
CDR3 protein: CASSKRGAGGPSYNEQLF

J gene: TRBJ2-6
V gene: TRBV19
D gene: .
clone size: .
CDR3 DNA: TGTGCCAGTAGTAGGTCGGGGGCCTCTGGGGCCAACGTCCTGACTTTC
CDR3 protein: CASSRSGASGANVLTF

J gene: TRBJ2-2
V gene: TRBV24-1
D gene: .
clone size: .
CDR3 DNA: TGTGCCACCAGTGTAATAAACACCGGGGAGCTGTTTTTT
CDR3 protein: CATSVINTGELFF

J gene: TRBJ2-3
V gene: TRBV6-2/TRBV6-3
D gene: .
clone size: few
CDR3 DNA: TGTGCCAGCGAGAGGAAAGCGGTGGGAGCCGATACGCAGTATTTT
CDR3 protein: CASERKAVGADTQYF

J gene: TRBJ1-2
V gene: TRBV28
D gene: .
clone size: .
CDR3 DNA: TGTGCCAGCGCTCGTGGGCCAGCTAACTATGGCTACACCTTC
CDR3 protein: CASARGPANYGYTF

J gene: TRBJ2-3
V gene: TRBV7-9
D gene: TRBD1
clone size: .
CDR3 DNA: TGTGCCAGCAGCTCCGCCAAGGGGACAGCGGGCACAGATACGCAGTATTTT
CDR3 protein: CASSSAKGTAGTDTQYF

J gene: TRBJ2-7
V gene: TRBV28
D gene: .
clone size: few
CDR3 DNA: TGTGCCAGCACAGGGCCTACAGGCGAGCAGTACTTC
CDR3 protein: CASTGPTGEQYF

J gene: TRBJ2-3
V gene: TRBV2
D gene: .
clone size: few
CDR3 DNA: TGTGCCAGCGGTCGCGGGACCTATACGCAGTATTTT
CDR3 protein: CASGRGTYTQYF

J gene: TRBJ2-7
V gene: TRBV20-1
D gene: .
clone size: few
CDR3 DNA: TGCAGTGCTAGAAGCCTTACCTACGAGCAGTACTTC
CDR3 protein: CSARSLTYEQYF

J gene: TRBJ2-1
V gene: TRBV6-1
D gene: TRBD2
clone size: few
CDR3 DNA: TGTGCCAGCAGTGAAAGGGGTAGCGGGAGCTCCTACAATGAGCAGTTCTTC
CDR3 protein: CASSERGSGSSYNEQFF

J gene: TRBJ2-3
V gene: TRBV24-1
D gene: .
clone size: many
CDR3 DNA: TGTGCCACCAGTGACCCCGGACCAGACGATACGCAGTATTTT
CDR3 protein: CATSDPGPDDTQYF

J gene: TRBJ2-3
V gene: TRBV29-1
D gene: .
clone size: many
CDR3 DNA: TGCAGCGTAGCCGGAGGGTTCACAGATACGCAGTATTTT
CDR3 protein: CSVAGGFTDTQYF

J gene: TRBJ2-1
V gene: TRBV18
D gene: TRBD2
clone size: few
CDR3 DNA: TGTGCCAGCTCACCCGGACTAGGCGGCAATGAGCAGTTCTTC
CDR3 protein: CASSPGLGGNEQFF

J gene: TRBJ2-6
V gene: TRBV28
D gene: TRBD1
clone size: .
CDR3 DNA: TGTGCCAGCAGTCCCCCGACAGGGACTGGGGCCAACGTCCTGACTTTC
CDR3 protein: CASSPPTGTGANVLTF

J gene: TRBJ2-7
V gene: TRBV7-9
D gene: .
clone size: .
CDR3 DNA: TGTGCCAGCAGACCACAATACGAGCAGTACTTC
CDR3 protein: CASRPQYEQYF

J gene: TRBJ2-5
V gene: TRBV6-5
D gene: .
clone size: .
CDR3 DNA: TGTGCCAGCAGTTACCTGGACAGCGGGATTAGGACCCAGTACTTC
CDR3 protein: CASSYLDSGIRTQYF

J gene: TRBJ2-7
V gene: TRBV5-1
D gene: TRBD2
clone size: many
CDR3 DNA: TGCGCCAGCAGCTTGGGAGGCGGGAGCCACGAGCAGTACTTC
CDR3 protein: CASSLGGGSHEQYF

J gene: TRBJ2-5
V gene: TRBV7-2
D gene: TRBD2
clone size: few
CDR3 DNA: TGTGCCAGCAGTCGTACTAGCGGGAGGGGACAAGAGACCCAGTACTTC
CDR3 protein: CASSRTSGRGQETQYF

J gene: TRBJ2-7
V gene: TRBV7-2
D gene: .
clone size: many
CDR3 DNA: TGTGCCAGCAGCTTACAGAATTACTACGAGCAGTACTTC
CDR3 protein: CASSLQNYYEQYF